The 19 T cell receptor beta chains below come from one sample, sequenced in a study of PD-L1 blockade in urothelial cancer. Clones were read by immunoSEQ multiplex PCR, and TCRdb kept only the in-frame ones, dropping some. This table holds about 95,000 clones, about nine tenths found once. Specified time point: pretreatment peripheral blood. The sequencing here drew on PBMCs, taken around atezolizumab (anti-PD-L1) treatment. The receptor source for this set is a man between 60 and 75 years old with urothelial cancer.

CDR3 protein: CASTEYVKESEAFF. The DNA for the CDR3 is TGTGCCAGCACCGAGTACGTTAAGGAGTCTGAAGCTTTCTTT. The chain recombines TRBV19 with TRBJ1-1; D unresolved. Germline V lookup: CDR1 LNHDA, CDR2 SQIVND (reference sequence). Trimming left V 9 bases short and J 6 bases short, with 20 bases between. This CDR3 is built from 14 residues.

The rearrangement uses TRBV7-2 and TRBJ2-3, with 11 bases matching TRBD2. This CDR3 has 15 amino acids. The germline gives CDR1 SGHTA, CDR2 FQGNSA. V gave up 6 bases and J gave up 2 bases; unmatched junction bases: 4. CDR3 nucleotide sequence: TGTGCCAGCAGGAGACTAGCGGGGAACACAGATACGCAGTATTTT. This gives the protein CASRRLAGNTDTQYF.

The V and J genes are TRBV27 and TRBJ2-1, with D maybe TRBD2 (5 bases). This CDR3 spans 13 amino acids. CDR1 is MNHEY, CDR2 SMNVEV, per germline (reference sequence). V shed 0 bases and J shed 7 bases, with 7 bases lying between them. The CDR3 loop is CASSLSRLNEQFF. The CDR3 bases are TGTGCCAGCAGTTTATCCCGACTAAATGAGCAGTTCTTC.

This chain uses TRBV30 with TRBJ2-1, with D perhaps matching TRBD2 (6 bases). The CDR3 contains 16 residues. The ends were cut back, 3 bases at V and 0 bases at J, with 15 bases in the middle. Germline V lookup: CDR1 GTSNPN, CDR2 SVGIG (reference sequence). CDR3 loop: CAWRKAGMSSYNEQFF. The CDR3 coding sequence is TGTGCCTGGAGAAAAGCGGGTATGAGCTCCTACAATGAGCAGTTCTTC.

This chain uses TRBV4-1 with TRBJ2-4; D is unresolved. The V gene lost 0 bases and the J gene lost 0 bases, with 12 bases spanning the gap. The germline V gene encodes CDR1 MGHRA and CDR2 YSYEKL. The CDR3 runs to 17 residues. The CDR3 protein is CASSQDPGELAKNIQYF. The CDR3 DNA reads as TGCGCCAGCAGCCAAGACCCCGGAGAGCTAGCCAAAAACATTCAGTACTTC.

The CDR3 region is CASSQGADYGYTF. The CDR3 bases are TGTGCCAGCAGTCAGGGGGCGGACTATGGCTACACCTTC. This sequence joins TRBV5-6 and TRBJ1-2, with 8 bases identical to TRBD1. Germline CDR1 SGHDT, CDR2 YYEEEE. The CDR3 runs to 13 residues. V was pared by 5 bases and J by 3 bases, with 3 bases of the junction left unmatched.

This chain joins TRBV5-1 and TRBJ1-4, with 8 bases matching TRBD1. Germline V gene sequence: CDR1 SGHRS, CDR2 YFSETQ. This CDR3 contains 16 residues. V dropped 1 base and J dropped 7; count of bases not matched to a gene: 9. The CDR3 sequence is CASSLSRGPAGEKLFF. The CDR3 DNA sequence: TGCGCCAGCAGCTTGTCCAGGGGGCCCGCTGGTGAAAAACTGTTTTTT.

J is TRBJ2-7 and V is TRBV28; 8 bases map to TRBD1. Trimming removed 6 bases from V and 5 bases from J; junction bases left unmatched: 6. The CDR3 length is 13 residues. The germline CDR1 and CDR2 sequences are MDHEN and SYDVKM. For the CDR3, the DNA is TGTGCCAGCAGCAGGGGGCAAGACAACGAGCAGTACTTC. Translation gives CASSRGQDNEQYF.

Details on this clone: Sequence at one end of the junction differs from germline and may be a read error. The gene calls are TRBV18 and TRBJ1-1, with 8 bases that match TRBD1. CDR1 is KGHSH and CDR2 is LQKENI in the germline V gene. The CDR3 extends over 18 amino acids. The CDR3 DNA follows: TGTGCCAGTTCACCACCGGGACAGGCACTCGTAATGAACACTGAAGCTTTCTTT. It specifies CASSPPGQALVMNTEAFF.

This clone was seen just once. The CDR3 DNA reads TGTGCCAGCAGCCAGAGGGGGACGAATGAGCAGTTCTTC. Translated: CASSQRGTNEQFF. The rearrangement joins TRBV4-2 to TRBJ2-1; D is perhaps TRBD1 (6 bases). Looked up from germline, CDR1 is LGHNA and CDR2 is YNFKEQ. The V gene lost 3 bases and the J gene lost 7 bases, with 10 bases spanning the gap. There are 13 residues in the CDR3.

The chain is built from TRBV5-1 and TRBJ2-7, with 7 bases fitting TRBD2. With 0 bases clipped from V and 3 bases from J, the junction kept 3 bases outside the gene matches. This CDR3 comprises 14 residues. CDR1 and CDR2 (germline): SGHRS, YFSETQ. CDR3 region: CASSLAGTNYEQYF. CDR3 sequence (DNA): TGCGCCAGCAGCTTGGCCGGGACTAACTACGAGCAGTACTTC. Together with reference TRBV5-1 and TRBJ2-7, the CDR3 gives the full variable domain: KAGVTQTPRYLIKTRGQQVTLSCSPISGHRSVSWYQQTPGQGLQFLFEYFSETQRNKGNFPGRFSGRQFSNSRSEMNVSTLELGDSALYLCASSLAGTNYEQYFGPGTRLTVT.

This sequence joins TRBV7-9 and TRBJ2-7, with 9 bases fitting TRBD1. Germline lookup yields CDR1 SEHNR and CDR2 FQNEAQ (reference sequence). The CDR3 totals 14 residues. V lost 7 bases and J lost 6; bases outside the gene matches: 10. The CDR3 bases are TGTGCCAGCAATTTACAGGGGGCGCCGGGCGAGCAGTACTTC. Its translation: CASNLQGAPGEQYF.

The chain recombines TRBV6-5 with TRBJ2-7; 10 bases are a match to TRBD1. The germline V gene encodes CDR1 MNHEY and CDR2 SVGAGI. The CDR3 is 13 residues long. V was clipped by 6 bases and J by 6 bases; unmatched bases: 5. CDR3 DNA sequence: TGTGCCAGCAGCTCCGGGACAGGGGCCGAGCAGTACTTC. Translating it yields CASSSGTGAEQYF.

The gene calls are TRBV19 and TRBJ2-7; the match to TRBD2 covers 13 bases. V lost 6 bases and J lost 6; bases outside the gene matches: 8. The CDR3 has 15 residues. Germline V CDR1 and CDR2: LNHDA, SQIVND (reference sequence). CDR3 protein: CASRGTSGKEGEQYF. CDR3 coding DNA: TGTGCCAGTAGAGGGACTAGCGGGAAAGAAGGCGAGCAGTACTTC. The full variable domain, in which reference TRBV19 and TRBJ2-7 provide the parts outside the CDR3, is DGGITQSPKYLFRKEGQNVTLSCEQNLNHDAMYWYRQDPGQGLRLIYYSQIVNDFQKGDIAEGYSVSREKKESFPLTVTSAQKNPTAFYLCASRGTSGKEGEQYFGPGTRLTVT.

V gene TRBV13 combines with J gene TRBJ1-5, with D maybe TRBD1 (5 bases). The V end lost 5 bases, the J end lost 6 bases, and 26 bases lay between the germline ends. The CDR3 is 18 amino acids. CDR1 PRHDT and CDR2 FYEKMQ come from the germline V gene (reference sequence). The CDR3 sequence: CASSLGGSWGKFGQPQHF. For the CDR3, the DNA is TGTGCCAGCAGCCTGGGGGGGAGTTGGGGGAAGTTCGGTCAGCCCCAGCATTTT.

This clone occurred a few times. The chain has TRBV27 and TRBJ2-7, with a weak D call TRBD1 (5 bases). The V gene's germline CDR1 is MNHEY and CDR2 SMNVEV (reference sequence). There are 15 residues in the CDR3. Trimming pared 2 bases from V and 3 bases from J, leaving 14 bases between. DNA of the CDR3: TGTGCCAGCAGTTTAGAGGCAGGGCCTTTCTACGAGCAGTACTTC. Amino acid sequence: CASSLEAGPFYEQYF.

The CDR3 spells CASSRAGEETQYF. CDR3 in DNA: TGCGCCAGCAGCCGGGCGGGAGAAGAGACCCAGTACTTC. V gene TRBV5-1 combines with J gene TRBJ2-5; 7 bases align to TRBD2. Germline values: CDR1 SGHRS, CDR2 YFSETQ. This CDR3 comprises 13 residues. The V gene end was trimmed by 4 bases and the J gene end by 3 bases; junction bases not matched to a gene: 3.

The chain joins TRBV11-2 to TRBJ2-5; tentative D call: TRBD2 (6 bases). Germline V gene lookup returns CDR1 SGHAT and CDR2 FQNNGV. The CDR3 is 16 residues long. Trimming shortened V by 3 bases and J by 1 base, and 15 bases separated the two germline ends. CDR3 bases: TGTGCCAGCAGCTTCAGCGTAGGAGGGTTCCAAGAGACCCAGTACTTC. This sequence encodes CASSFSVGGFQETQYF.

The chain has TRBV4-1 and TRBJ2-7; the D gene is possibly TRBD2 (7 bases). The CDR3 is made up of 17 amino acids. CDR1 is MGHRA and CDR2 is YSYEKL in the germline V gene. The V end was cut by 0 bases, the J end by 0 bases, with 15 bases between. The CDR3 loop reads CASSQEGASGYSYEQYF. In DNA form, the CDR3 reads TGCGCCAGCAGCCAAGAGGGGGCTAGCGGATACTCCTACGAGCAGTACTTC.